This T cell receptor (beta chain) originates from a study of cytomegalovirus exposure and HLA in healthy donors. Study results and limitations: Association of a missense DCLRE1C variant with TCR beta V- and J-gene trimming was reported in a later analysis. In a later analysis, common viral pathogens appeared linked to several of the most significant clusters.

With respect to this clone: Antigen unknown.

Germline CDR1 is SGHKS and CDR2 is YYEKEE (reference sequence). CDR3 length equals 15 residues. Unmatched junction bases numbered 8, after V lost 4 bases and J lost 2 bases. Primers included in the PCR were 60 Vbeta and 13 Jbeta primers. The method was immunoSEQ multiplex PCR; TCRdb's version includes in-frame clones alone and lacks a portion of them. Among around 150,000 clones, roughly 78% were seen once, and the ten largest hold less than 5%. The gene calls are TRBV5-5 and TRBJ2-7, with TRBD2 identical over 8 bases. The sequenced sample was PBMCs. The receptor comes from a man aged 45 to 65 in good health and CMV-seropositive. As DNA, the CDR3 is TGTGCCAGCAGCACGATCGGGGGGGGCACCTACGAGCAGTACTTC. Protein: CASSTIGGGTYEQYF. Full variable domain (outside the CDR3, taken from reference TRBV5-5 and TRBJ2-7): DAGVTQSPTHLIKTRGQQVTLRCSPISGHKSVSWYQQVLGQGPQFIFQYYEKEERGRGNFPDRFSARQFPNYSSELNVNALLLGDSALYLCASSTIGGGTYEQYFGPGTRLTVT.